A single sample gave rise to the 31 T cell receptor beta chains below, sequenced in a study of T cell responses to AZD1222 COVID-19 vaccine. Here immunoSEQ multiplex PCR was the method, and the copy in TCRdb shows in-frame clones only, minus some. The sample includes 95,000 to 150,000 clones, 80% to 90% of them seen just once. Sequencing was performed on peripheral blood, taken on day 0 of AZD1222 vaccination. These receptors were collected from an adult in good health.

The chain combines TRBV7-9 with TRBJ1-4; 7 bases line up with TRBD1. The length of the CDR3 is 15 residues. Per the germline V gene, CDR1 is SEHNR and CDR2 is FQNEAQ (reference sequence). The V and J ends lost 7 bases and 10 bases, in that order; junction bases with no gene match: 15. The CDR3 DNA sequence: TGTGCCAGCATCGCCGCTGGGGGACAGAGTGGAAAACTGTTTTTT. Protein product: CASIAAGGQSGKLFF.

The chain couples TRBV6-5 to TRBJ2-7; TRBD1 aligns across 10 bases. The CDR3 loop spans 15 amino acids. J lost 3 bases, V lost 2 bases, and 4 bases had no gene match. CDR1 is MNHEY and CDR2 is SVGAGI in the germline V gene. CDR3: CASSYRDRGFYEQYF. CDR3 DNA: TGTGCCAGCAGTTACAGGGACAGGGGTTTCTACGAGCAGTACTTC.

The chain recombines TRBV6-5 with TRBJ2-1, with D uncertain. From germline, CDR1 is MNHEY and CDR2 SVGAGI. CDR3 length equals 16 residues. V shed 0 bases and J shed 12 bases, with 21 bases lying between them. The DNA for the CDR3 is TGTGCCAGCAGTTACTCGAATACCGGCCTAGTTACTGTGCAGTTCTTC. The encoded protein is CASSYSNTGLVTVQFF.

The chain has TRBV9 and TRBJ1-2; 10 nucleotides line up with TRBD1. The CDR3 length is 15 residues. The V segment lost 3 bases and the J segment 6 bases; nucleotides outside the gene matches: 8. CDR1 is SGDLS and CDR2 is YYNGEE in the germline V gene. The CDR3, as DNA: TGTGCCAGCAGCGCGCAAACTGGGACAGGGGATGGCTACACCTTC. This gives the protein CASSAQTGTGDGYTF.

This clone was picked up a small number of times. The rearrangement links TRBV3-1 (or the pseudogene TRBV3-2) to TRBJ2-5, with 12 bases lining up with TRBD2. J was trimmed by 4 bases and V by 4 bases; bases with no gene match: 7. There are 16 residues in the CDR3. Per germline, CDR1 LGHDT and CDR2 YNNKEL (reference sequence). The CDR3 nucleotides are TGTGCCAGCAGCCCCGGACTAGCGGGGTATGGAGAGACCCAGTACTTC. This translates into CASSPGLAGYGETQYF.

The chain combines TRBV19 with TRBJ1-1, with D unresolved. Germline lookup yields CDR1 LNHDA and CDR2 SQIVND (reference sequence). The CDR3 runs to 15 residues. V was cut by 5 bases and J by 1 base, with 14 bases left in between. The CDR3 DNA is TGTGCCAGTAGTCTCCGCCCGCTGGGGAACACTGAAGCTTTCTTT. Encoded protein: CASSLRPLGNTEAFF.

V is TRBV30 and J is TRBJ2-7; 7 positions match TRBD2. Germline V gene data show CDR1 as GTSNPN and CDR2 as SVGIG (reference sequence). The V and J ends lost 3 bases and 1 base, in that order; junction bases with no gene match: 3. This CDR3 comprises 13 residues. CDR3 DNA sequence: TGTGCCTGGAGGCAGCGGGGTTCCTACGAGCAGTACTTC. Protein product: CAWRQRGSYEQYF.

This sequence joins TRBV7-9 and TRBJ2-2; D gene unclear. This CDR3 is 14 amino acids long. Germline-derived CDR1 and CDR2 are SEHNR and FQNEAQ (reference sequence). V was pared by 5 bases and J by 1 base, with 8 bases between. CDR3 loop: CASSHKGNTGELFF. The CDR3, as DNA: TGTGCCAGCAGCCATAAAGGGAACACCGGGGAGCTGTTTTTT. The whole variable domain, filled in from reference TRBV7-9 and TRBJ2-2, reads DTGVSQNPRHKITKRGQNVTFRCDPISEHNRLYWYRQTLGQGPEFLTYFQNEAQLEKSRLLSDRFSAERPKGSFSTLEIQRTEQGDSAMYLCASSHKGNTGELFFGEGSRLTVL.

V and J are TRBV5-4 and TRBJ1-3; D gene unclear. CDR1 is SGHNT, CDR2 YYREEE, per germline (reference sequence). The V and J ends lost 6 bases and 8 bases respectively, with 15 bases between them. CDR3 size: 13 residues. CDR3 protein: CASTSGFRDTIYF. The CDR3, as DNA: TGTGCCAGCACCTCCGGGTTTCGAGACACCATATATTTT.

The chain recombines TRBV24-1 with TRBJ2-3, with 8 bases lining up with TRBD1. The V and J ends lost 0 bases and 3 bases, in that order; junction bases with no gene match: 4. The CDR3 loop spans 16 amino acids. Germline loops: CDR1 KGHDR, CDR2 SFDVKD. The CDR3 reads CATSDLTRTGTDTQYF. In DNA form, the CDR3 reads TGTGCCACCAGTGATTTGACAAGGACAGGGACAGATACGCAGTATTTT.

The chain employs TRBV18 and TRBJ2-3; 10 bases map to TRBD1. This CDR3 spans 16 amino acids. The junction had 6 bases not matched to a gene; V was cut back by 0 bases and J by 6 bases. CDR1 and CDR2 (germline): KGHSH, LQKENI. In DNA, the CDR3 is TGTGCCAGCTCACCACCGGACAGGGGGTTGATGGATACGCAGTATTTT. Its translation: CASSPPDRGLMDTQYF.

This chain joins TRBV24-1 and TRBJ2-1, with D possibly being TRBD1 (5 bases). The V and J ends lost 5 bases and 4 bases respectively, with 17 bases between them. Germline CDR1 KGHDR, CDR2 SFDVKD. The CDR3 totals 16 residues. This CDR3 reads CATSASDMGPYNEQFF. CDR3 sequence (DNA): TGTGCCACCAGTGCCTCGGACATGGGGCCTTACAATGAGCAGTTCTTC.

The chain uses TRBV5-1 and TRBJ2-5; weak D call: TRBD2 (6 bases). Germline CDR1 and CDR2: SGHRS and YFSETQ. The CDR3 is 14 amino acids. V lost 4 bases and J lost 5, with 15 bases in between. The CDR3 nucleotides are TGCGCCAGCAGCCCGGGAGAGGGTCACGAGACCCAGTACTTC. Translated, it gives CASSPGEGHETQYF.

The chain couples TRBV7-8 to TRBJ1-1, with D tentatively TRBD1 (6 bases). V was clipped by 5 bases and J by 11 bases, with 15 bases between them. Germline lookup yields CDR1 SGHVS and CDR2 FQNEAQ. The CDR3 sequence is 12 residues long. The CDR3 bases are TGTGCCAGCAGCCAAACAGGGTTAGTGGCTTTCTTT. Translating gives CASSQTGLVAFF.

V is TRBV25-1 and J is TRBJ1-4; 9 nucleotides align to TRBD1. V was pared by 6 bases and J by 7 bases, with 6 bases of the junction left unmatched. Germline CDR1 MGHDK, CDR2 SYGVNS. The CDR3 is 14 amino acids. CDR3 amino acids: CASRNRDRAEKLFF. As DNA, the CDR3 is TGTGCCAGCAGGAACCGGGACAGGGCTGAAAAACTGTTTTTT.

This sequence joins TRBV27 and TRBJ2-7; TRBD1 aligns across 8 bases. This CDR3 has 11 residues. Germline V lookup: CDR1 MNHEY, CDR2 SMNVEV (reference sequence). The ends lost 7 bases at V and 9 bases at J; junction bases unmatched: 5. The chain's CDR3 is CASNSGTGQYF. The DNA for the CDR3 is TGTGCCAGCAATTCCGGGACAGGGCAGTACTTC.

The chain has TRBV29-1 and TRBJ2-5; 7 bases match TRBD2. Germline CDR1 SQVTM, CDR2 ANQGSEA. The J segment lost 5 bases and the V segment lost 4 bases, leaving 10 bases of the junction unmatched. This CDR3 has 14 amino acids. Here the CDR3 reads CSVVGGSGWETQYF. CDR3 coding DNA: TGCAGCGTTGTTGGTGGTAGCGGGTGGGAGACCCAGTACTTC.

Details on this clone: The same CDR3 is also encoded by other DNA sequences in this sample. CDR3 sequence: CASSRSGTSLTGELFF. CDR3 DNA sequence: TGTGCCAGCAGCCGATCCGGGACTAGCTTAACCGGGGAGCTGTTTTTT. This chain uses TRBV6-6 with TRBJ2-2; 9 bases are shared with TRBD2. The germline CDR1 and CDR2 sequences are MNHNY and SVGAGI (reference sequence). This CDR3 comprises 16 residues. V trimming: 6 bases; J trimming: 5 bases; junction bases outside the gene matches: 10.

V and J are TRBV30 and TRBJ1-2; TRBD1 agrees at 7 bases. CDR1 is GTSNPN and CDR2 is SVGIG in the germline V gene (reference sequence). V shed 5 bases and J 4 bases; nucleotides not matched to a gene: 4. The CDR3 is made up of 12 amino acids. The CDR3, as DNA: TGTGCCTGGGACAGGGAGGGCTATGGCTACACCTTC. Translation gives CAWDREGYGYTF.

The rearrangement uses TRBV30 and TRBJ2-2; 11 nucleotides line up with TRBD2. The V segment lost 6 bases and the J segment 7 bases; nucleotides outside the gene matches: 7. The CDR3 is 14 residues long. Germline CDR1 is GTSNPN and CDR2 is SVGIG (reference sequence). The DNA of the CDR3 is TGTGCCTGCTCTAGCGGGAGGATAAACGGGGAGCTGTTTTTT. Amino acid sequence: CACSSGRINGELFF. The full variable domain, in which reference TRBV30 and TRBJ2-2 provide the parts outside the CDR3, is SQTIHQWPATLVQPVGSPLSLECTVEGTSNPNLYWYRQAAGRGLQLLFYSVGIGQISSEVPQNLSASRPQDRQFILSSKKLLLSDSGFYLCACSSGRINGELFFGEGSRLTVL.

This chain connects TRBV7-2 to TRBJ1-2, with D maybe TRBD1 (5 bases). The CDR3 runs to 14 residues. V dropped 5 bases and J dropped 6 bases, with 16 bases sitting between them. Germline V lookup: CDR1 SGHTA, CDR2 FQGNSA. CDR3 region: CASSQVWGYDGYTF. The CDR3 DNA sequence: TGTGCCAGCAGCCAAGTATGGGGCTATGATGGCTACACCTTC.

The chain recombines TRBV7-9 with TRBJ2-5; D gene ambiguous. Germline V gene lookup returns CDR1 SEHNR and CDR2 FQNEAQ (reference sequence). This CDR3 spans 11 amino acids. The ends were cut back, 3 bases at V and 9 bases at J, with 8 bases in the middle. CDR3 DNA: TGTGCCAGCAGCTTTACTCCGCCCCAGTACTTC. Residues: CASSFTPPQYF.

J is TRBJ1-3 and V is TRBV14; D gene uncertain. The CDR3 totals 15 residues. V lost 4 bases, J lost 4 bases, and 14 bases lay in between. Germline CDR1 reads SGHDN; CDR2 reads FVKESK. The CDR3 reads CASSPPGSRGNTIYF. In nucleotides, the CDR3 is TGTGCCAGCAGCCCCCCCGGGTCTCGGGGAAACACCATATATTTT.

As DNA, the CDR3 is TGTGCCAGCAGCTTAGCGGGGAGCACCGGGGAGCTGTTTTTT. Translation gives CASSLAGSTGELFF. This chain uses TRBV11-2 with TRBJ2-2; D may be TRBD2 (5 bases). The CDR3 is 14 amino acids. The germline V and J ends were trimmed by 1 base and 4 bases, with 7 bases remaining between them. Germline CDR1 and CDR2: SGHAT and FQNNGV.

The CDR3 nucleotides read TGTGCCAGCACCCCGGACAGGAGGGGCTACACCTTC. It is translated as CASTPDRRGYTF. This rearrangement joins TRBV12-3 or TRBV12-4 to TRBJ1-2, with TRBD1 matching 7 bases. The J segment lost 8 bases and the V segment lost 7 bases, leaving 7 bases of the junction unmatched. The length of the CDR3 is 12 residues.

This clone turned up a few times. The V gene is TRBV5-5, the J gene TRBJ2-7; D possibly corresponds to TRBD1 (6 bases). V was cut by 2 bases and J by 4 bases, with 16 bases left in between. The CDR3 length is 15 residues. Germline V gene sequence: CDR1 SGHKS, CDR2 YYEKEE (reference sequence). The CDR3, as DNA: TGTGCCAGCAGCTTCCTAGTTGGGGACAAATACGAGCAGTACTTC. This sequence encodes CASSFLVGDKYEQYF.

The rearrangement joins TRBV6-1 to TRBJ2-7; no clear D. The CDR3 contains 12 residues. V lost 2 bases to trimming and J lost 4 bases, with 6 bases between them. Germline CDR1 is MNHNS and CDR2 is SASEGT. CDR3 loop: CASSESRYEQYF. The CDR3 region has the DNA TGTGCCAGCAGTGAATCTCGTTACGAGCAGTACTTC.

J is TRBJ2-2 and V is TRBV4-1; 7 bases align to TRBD1. The CDR3 sequence is 15 residues long. Losses at the gene ends were 4 bases for V and 0 bases for J; bases not matched to a gene: 2. Per germline, CDR1 MGHRA and CDR2 YSYEKL. The CDR3 protein is CASSPTGSNTGELFF. The CDR3 DNA reads as TGCGCCAGCAGCCCGACAGGGTCGAACACCGGGGAGCTGTTTTTT.

This chain joins TRBV2 and TRBJ2-2; 8 nucleotides agree with TRBD1. This CDR3 comprises 15 residues. The germline V gene encodes CDR1 SNHLY and CDR2 FYNNEI. V shed 4 bases and J 3 bases; nucleotides not matched to a gene: 4. The CDR3 bases are TGTGCCAGCAGTGTACAACAGGGGGACACCGGGGAGCTGTTTTTT. Translated: CASSVQQGDTGELFF.

J is TRBJ2-1 and V is TRBV9; tentative D call: TRBD2 (6 bases). V was trimmed by 7 bases and J by 7 bases, leaving 21 bases between them. Germline V lookup: CDR1 SGDLS, CDR2 YYNGEE. This CDR3 comprises 15 residues. The CDR3 DNA sequence: TGTGCCAGCGGCGACCCGGGGGAGTCAGGGAATGAGCAGTTCTTC. This encodes CASGDPGESGNEQFF. The full variable domain, in which reference TRBV9 and TRBJ2-1 provide the parts outside the CDR3, is DSGVTQTPKHLITATGQRVTLRCSPRSGDLSVYWYQQSLDQGLQFLIQYYNGEERAKGNILERFSAQQFPDLHSELNLSSLELGDSALYFCASGDPGESGNEQFFGPGTRLTVL.

This clone was seen only once. V gene TRBV12-3 or TRBV12-4 combines with J gene TRBJ1-5; possible D gene TRBD1, 5 bases. The CDR3 totals 13 residues. Trimming left V 3 bases short and J 4 bases short, with 7 bases between. The DNA of the CDR3 is TGTGCCAGCAGTTTGCGGGGGAATCAGCCCCAGCATTTT. Translated, it gives CASSLRGNQPQHF.